These T cell receptor beta chains were read from a single sample in a study of vaccination and CD4 T cells after COVID-19. TCRdb re-called the PCR reads through MiXCR, storing one row per CDR3 protein. The data contain roughly 15,000 distinct CDR3 sequences, about 80% of them singletons. These receptors' targets are unknown. The sequenced sample consisted of CD4+ T cells from blood, cultured in vitro. The receptor source for this set is a human donor who had recovered from COVID-19. CDR3s leave out the opening cysteine and the closing phenylalanine or tryptophan. The D gene is left open where the match is weak. Clone size is not always given. Where it is, it says once, few, many or a class for expanded clones.

J gene: TRBJ1-6
D gene: TRBD1
clone size: -
V gene: TRBV6-1
CDR3 protein: ASRPWDRGDSPLH

J gene: TRBJ2-4
D gene: -
clone size: few
V gene: TRBV6-5
CDR3 protein: ASSSSGGAKNIQY

J gene: TRBJ1-2
D gene: -
clone size: -
V gene: TRBV11-2
CDR3 protein: ASSLVSGLNANYGYT

J gene: TRBJ1-3
D gene: -
clone size: -
V gene: TRBV21-1
CDR3 protein: ASSKVEVGASSGNTIY

J gene: TRBJ2-3
D gene: TRBD2
clone size: -
V gene: TRBV2
CDR3 protein: ASNLLAGGTDTQY

J gene: TRBJ2-5
D gene: TRBD2
clone size: -
V gene: TRBV28
CDR3 protein: ASSPQLAGGPETQY

J gene: TRBJ2-1
D gene: -
clone size: -
V gene: TRBV7-2
CDR3 protein: AILLGGRSSYNEQF

J gene: TRBJ1-6
D gene: TRBD1
clone size: -
V gene: TRBV20-1
CDR3 protein: SSWDSSYNSPLH

J gene: TRBJ2-2
D gene: -
clone size: -
V gene: TRBV6-5
CDR3 protein: ASSYRSVAVANTGELF

J gene: TRBJ1-5
D gene: -
clone size: -
V gene: TRBV7-2
CDR3 protein: ASSSYGGTGNQPQH

J gene: TRBJ1-1
D gene: -
clone size: few
V gene: TRBV27
CDR3 protein: AIDRAEAF

J gene: TRBJ1-2
D gene: -
clone size: -
V gene: TRBV28
CDR3 protein: ASSPGPVGGYT

J gene: TRBJ1-2
D gene: -
clone size: -
V gene: TRBV7-2
CDR3 protein: ASSPYQGWGYT

J gene: TRBJ1-5
D gene: -
clone size: -
V gene: TRBV5-5
CDR3 protein: ASRGTAENSNQPQH

J gene: TRBJ1-5
D gene: TRBD1
clone size: -
V gene: TRBV6-1
CDR3 protein: ASRVDRGSNQPQH

J gene: TRBJ2-1
D gene: -
clone size: -
V gene: TRBV6-2/TRBV6-3
CDR3 protein: ASSWRVNEQF

J gene: TRBJ1-5
D gene: -
clone size: -
V gene: TRBV7-2
CDR3 protein: ASSPRGVQKNQPQH

J gene: TRBJ1-1
D gene: TRBD1
clone size: -
V gene: TRBV10-3
CDR3 protein: AISDPGQPNTEAF

J gene: TRBJ1-1
D gene: -
clone size: -
V gene: TRBV15
CDR3 protein: ATSTWGEGTEAF

J gene: TRBJ1-6
D gene: -
clone size: -
V gene: TRBV7-2
CDR3 protein: ASSYGLWGSPLH

J gene: TRBJ2-2
D gene: TRBD2
clone size: -
V gene: TRBV7-9
CDR3 protein: ASSHGRAGELF

J gene: TRBJ1-1
D gene: TRBD1
clone size: -
V gene: TRBV6-1
CDR3 protein: ATRGDTEAF

J gene: TRBJ1-5
D gene: TRBD1
clone size: -
V gene: TRBV20-1
CDR3 protein: SASRTGQFQPQH

J gene: TRBJ1-1
D gene: -
clone size: few
V gene: TRBV7-2
CDR3 protein: ASSAGPGVMNTEAF

J gene: TRBJ1-2
D gene: -
clone size: -
V gene: TRBV19
CDR3 protein: ASSIISEISGYT

J gene: TRBJ2-3
D gene: -
clone size: -
V gene: TRBV20-1
CDR3 protein: SASRTANPVDTQY

J gene: TRBJ1-2
D gene: TRBD1
clone size: -
V gene: TRBV20-1
CDR3 protein: SARADLGQVHYGYT

J gene: TRBJ2-3
D gene: -
clone size: -
V gene: TRBV5-1
CDR3 protein: ASSVEVAASTDTQY

J gene: TRBJ2-1
D gene: TRBD2
clone size: -
V gene: TRBV7-8
CDR3 protein: ASSITSGRAYNEQF

J gene: TRBJ2-7
D gene: -
clone size: -
V gene: TRBV6-5
CDR3 protein: ASSYRQKSSYEQY

J gene: TRBJ2-1
D gene: -
clone size: -
V gene: TRBV11-1
CDR3 protein: ASSPRWGYNEQF

J gene: TRBJ2-5
D gene: TRBD2
clone size: -
V gene: TRBV27
CDR3 protein: ASSLLKGTSGRAAVAQY

J gene: TRBJ1-6
D gene: -
clone size: -
V gene: TRBV20-1
CDR3 protein: SATHGGRGTLDNSPLH

J gene: TRBJ2-5
D gene: -
clone size: -
V gene: TRBV7-9
CDR3 protein: ASSQGTRSGETQY

J gene: TRBJ1-2
D gene: TRBD1
clone size: few
V gene: TRBV15
CDR3 protein: ATSRRGQAGGYT

J gene: TRBJ1-3
D gene: -
clone size: -
V gene: TRBV7-6
CDR3 protein: ASSVTQTGNTIY

J gene: TRBJ2-1
D gene: -
clone size: -
V gene: TRBV9
CDR3 protein: ASSVGSTDLYNEQF

J gene: TRBJ2-7
D gene: -
clone size: -
V gene: TRBV7-5
CDR3 protein: ISVPEAYVAGEQY

J gene: TRBJ1-5
D gene: -
clone size: -
V gene: TRBV15
CDR3 protein: ATSRLTQPQH

J gene: TRBJ2-2
D gene: TRBD1
clone size: -
V gene: TRBV6-1
CDR3 protein: ASSEGQGRTGELF

J gene: TRBJ2-6
D gene: -
clone size: -
V gene: TRBV7-6
CDR3 protein: ASSSDNSPAGANVLT

J gene: TRBJ2-5
D gene: -
clone size: -
V gene: TRBV6-1
CDR3 protein: ASSRGLAETQY

J gene: TRBJ1-2
D gene: -
clone size: -
V gene: TRBV7-9
CDR3 protein: ASSFTGQSYGYT

J gene: TRBJ1-1
D gene: -
clone size: -
V gene: TRBV4-3
CDR3 protein: ASRLNAGVGAEAF

J gene: TRBJ2-7
D gene: TRBD2
clone size: -
V gene: TRBV6-1
CDR3 protein: ASSGLAGSYEQY

J gene: TRBJ1-2
D gene: -
clone size: -
V gene: TRBV24-1
CDR3 protein: ATSDVTGERGYT

J gene: TRBJ2-7
D gene: TRBD2
clone size: -
V gene: TRBV7-2
CDR3 protein: ASSLALAGVDEQY

J gene: TRBJ2-5
D gene: -
clone size: few
V gene: TRBV4-2
CDR3 protein: ASSRTSGGETQY